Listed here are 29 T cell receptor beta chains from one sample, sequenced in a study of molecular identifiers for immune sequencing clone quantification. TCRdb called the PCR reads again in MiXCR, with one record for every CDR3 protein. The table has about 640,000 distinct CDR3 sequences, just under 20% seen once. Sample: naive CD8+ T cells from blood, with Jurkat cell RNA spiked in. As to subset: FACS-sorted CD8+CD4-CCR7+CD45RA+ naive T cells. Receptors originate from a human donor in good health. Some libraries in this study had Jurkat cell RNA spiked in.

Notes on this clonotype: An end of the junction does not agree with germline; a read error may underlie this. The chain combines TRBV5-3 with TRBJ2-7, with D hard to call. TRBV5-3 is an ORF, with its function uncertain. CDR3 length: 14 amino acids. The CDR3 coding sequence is TGTGCCAGCAGCTTGGCCACAAATTACTACGAGCAGTACTTC. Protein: CASSLATNYYEQYF.

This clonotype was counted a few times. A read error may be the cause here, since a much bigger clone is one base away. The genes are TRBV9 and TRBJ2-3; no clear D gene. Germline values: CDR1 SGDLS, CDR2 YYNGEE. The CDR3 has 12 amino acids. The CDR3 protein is CASSANTDAQYF. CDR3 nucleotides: TGTGCCAGCAGCGCCAACACAGATGCGCAGTATTTT.

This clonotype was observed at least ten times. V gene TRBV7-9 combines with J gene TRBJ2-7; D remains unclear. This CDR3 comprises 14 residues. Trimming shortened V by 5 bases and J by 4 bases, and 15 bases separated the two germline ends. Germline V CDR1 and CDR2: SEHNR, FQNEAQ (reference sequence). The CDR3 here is CASSPISPQYEQYF. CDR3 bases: TGTGCCAGCAGCCCTATCTCGCCCCAGTACGAGCAGTACTTC.

CDR3 amino acids: CASSFGAGASGETQYF. In DNA, the CDR3 is TGTGCCAGCAGTTTTGGAGCGGGGGCCTCGGGGGAGACCCAGTACTTC. The chain links TRBV28 to TRBJ2-5, with 8 bases fitting TRBD2. The CDR3 has 16 residues. J gave up 5 bases and V 3 bases, and 11 bases lay outside the gene matches. Germline assignment: CDR1 MDHEN and CDR2 SYDVKM.

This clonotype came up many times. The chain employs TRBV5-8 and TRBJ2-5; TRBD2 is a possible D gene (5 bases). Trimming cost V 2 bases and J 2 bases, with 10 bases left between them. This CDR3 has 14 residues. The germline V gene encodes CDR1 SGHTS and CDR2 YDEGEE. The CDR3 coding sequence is TGTGCCAGCAGCTTTTCGGGAACTCAAGAGACCCAGTACTTC. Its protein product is CASSFSGTQETQYF.

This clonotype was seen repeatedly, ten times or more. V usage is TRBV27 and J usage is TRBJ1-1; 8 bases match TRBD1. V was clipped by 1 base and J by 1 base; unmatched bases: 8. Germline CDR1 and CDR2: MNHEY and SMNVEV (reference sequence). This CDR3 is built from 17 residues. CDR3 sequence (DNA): TGTGCCAGCAGTTTATGGGCAGGGGGCTTAGGGAACACTGAAGCTTTCTTT. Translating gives CASSLWAGGLGNTEAFF.

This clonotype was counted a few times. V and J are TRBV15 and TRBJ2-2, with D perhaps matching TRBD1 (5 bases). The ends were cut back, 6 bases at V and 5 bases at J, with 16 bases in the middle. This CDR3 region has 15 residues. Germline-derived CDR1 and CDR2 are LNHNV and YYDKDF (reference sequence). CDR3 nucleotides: TGTGCCACCAGAGATTGGCAGGGCGCTACCGGGGAGCTGTTTTTT. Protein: CATRDWQGATGELFF.

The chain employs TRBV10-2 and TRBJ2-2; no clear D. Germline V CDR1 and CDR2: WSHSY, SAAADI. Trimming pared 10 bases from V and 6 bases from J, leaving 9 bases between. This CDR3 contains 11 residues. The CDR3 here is CATRNAGELFF. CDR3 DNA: TGCGCCACCCGTAACGCCGGGGAGCTGTTTTTT.

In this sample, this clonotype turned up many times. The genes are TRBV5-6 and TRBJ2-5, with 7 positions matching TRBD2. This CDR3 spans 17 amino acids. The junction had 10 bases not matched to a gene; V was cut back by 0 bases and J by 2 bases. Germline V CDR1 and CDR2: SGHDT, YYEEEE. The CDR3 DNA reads TGTGCCAGCAGCTTGGATATTCGGGAGGCGCGTCAAGAGACCCAGTACTTC. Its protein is CASSLDIREARQETQYF. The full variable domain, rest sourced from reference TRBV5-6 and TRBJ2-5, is DAGVTQSPTHLIKTRGQQVTLRCSPKSGHDTVSWYQQALGQGPQFIFQYYEEEERQRGNFPDRFSGHQFPNYSSELNVNALLLGDSALYLCASSLDIREARQETQYFGPGTRLLVL.

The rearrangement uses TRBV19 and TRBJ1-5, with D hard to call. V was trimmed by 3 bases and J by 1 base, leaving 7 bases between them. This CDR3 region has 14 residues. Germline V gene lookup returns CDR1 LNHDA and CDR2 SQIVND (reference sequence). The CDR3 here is CASSIGESNQPQHF. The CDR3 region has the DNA TGTGCCAGTAGTATCGGGGAGAGCAATCAGCCCCAGCATTTT.

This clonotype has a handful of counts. The CDR3 region is CASSWTPWEYEQYF. The CDR3 DNA reads as TGTGCCAGCAGTTGGACTCCCTGGGAGTACGAGCAGTACTTC. This chain connects TRBV27 to TRBJ2-7; weak D call: TRBD2 (5 bases). The CDR3 is 14 amino acids. The V end was cut by 4 bases, the J end by 4 bases, with 14 bases between. The germline V gene encodes CDR1 MNHEY and CDR2 SMNVEV (reference sequence).

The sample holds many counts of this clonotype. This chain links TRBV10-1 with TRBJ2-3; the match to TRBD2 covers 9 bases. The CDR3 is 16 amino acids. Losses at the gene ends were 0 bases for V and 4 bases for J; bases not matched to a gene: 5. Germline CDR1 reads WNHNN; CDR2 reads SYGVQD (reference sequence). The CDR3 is CASSESAGGHADTQYF. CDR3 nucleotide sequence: TGCGCCAGCAGTGAGTCAGCGGGGGGACACGCAGATACGCAGTATTTT.

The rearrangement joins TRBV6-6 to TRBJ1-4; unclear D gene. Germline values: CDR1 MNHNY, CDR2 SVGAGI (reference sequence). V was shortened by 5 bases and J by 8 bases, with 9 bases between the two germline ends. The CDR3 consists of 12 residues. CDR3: CASSNGGEKLFF. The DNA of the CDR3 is TGTGCCAGCAGTAATGGAGGAGAAAAACTGTTTTTT.

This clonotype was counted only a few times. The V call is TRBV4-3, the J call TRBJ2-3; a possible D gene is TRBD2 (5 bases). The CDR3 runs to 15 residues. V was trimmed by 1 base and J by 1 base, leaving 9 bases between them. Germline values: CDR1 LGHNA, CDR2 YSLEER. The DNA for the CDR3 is TGCGCCAGCAGCCAAGGGACTGCTCGCACAGATACGCAGTATTTT. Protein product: CASSQGTARTDTQYF.

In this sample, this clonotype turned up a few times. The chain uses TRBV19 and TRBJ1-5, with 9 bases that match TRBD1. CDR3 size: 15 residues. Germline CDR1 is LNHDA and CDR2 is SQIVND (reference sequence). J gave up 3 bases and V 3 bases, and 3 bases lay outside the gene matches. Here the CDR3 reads CASSMGQGLNQPQHF. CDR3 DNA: TGTGCCAGTAGTATGGGACAGGGTCTCAATCAGCCCCAGCATTTT.

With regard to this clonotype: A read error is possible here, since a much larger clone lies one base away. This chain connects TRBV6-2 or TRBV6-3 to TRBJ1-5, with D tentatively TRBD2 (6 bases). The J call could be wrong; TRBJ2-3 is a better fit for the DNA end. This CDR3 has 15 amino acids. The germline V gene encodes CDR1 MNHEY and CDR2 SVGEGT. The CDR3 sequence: CASSLPDYSNQPQYF. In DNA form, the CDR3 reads TGTGCCAGCAGTTTACCGGACTATAGCAATCAGCCCCAGTATTTT.

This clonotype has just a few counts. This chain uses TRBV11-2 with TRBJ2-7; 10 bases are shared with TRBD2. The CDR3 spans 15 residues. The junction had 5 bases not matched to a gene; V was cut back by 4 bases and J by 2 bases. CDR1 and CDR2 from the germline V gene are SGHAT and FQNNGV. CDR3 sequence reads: CASSWGLAPTYEQYF. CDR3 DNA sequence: TGTGCCAGCAGCTGGGGACTAGCGCCTACCTACGAGCAGTACTTC.

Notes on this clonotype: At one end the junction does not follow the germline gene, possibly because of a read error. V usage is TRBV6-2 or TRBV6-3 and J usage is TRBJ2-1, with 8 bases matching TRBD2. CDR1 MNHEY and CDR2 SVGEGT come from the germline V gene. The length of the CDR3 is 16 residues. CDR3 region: CASSYGSGGIYDEQSF. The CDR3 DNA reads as TGTGCCAGCAGTTATGGGAGCGGGGGTATCTACGATGAGCAGTCCTTC.

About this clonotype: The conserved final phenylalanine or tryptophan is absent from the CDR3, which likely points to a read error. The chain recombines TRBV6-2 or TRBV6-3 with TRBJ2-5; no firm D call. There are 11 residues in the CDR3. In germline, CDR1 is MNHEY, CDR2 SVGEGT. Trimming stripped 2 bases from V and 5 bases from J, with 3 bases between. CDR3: CASSYGETQYL. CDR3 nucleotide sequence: TGTGCCAGCAGTTACGGTGAGACCCAGTACCTC.

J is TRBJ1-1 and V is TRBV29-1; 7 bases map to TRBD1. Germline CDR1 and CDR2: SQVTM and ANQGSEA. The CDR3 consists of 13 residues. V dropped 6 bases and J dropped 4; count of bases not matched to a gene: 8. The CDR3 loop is CSVETGLGTEAFF. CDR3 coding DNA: TGCAGCGTAGAGACAGGGTTAGGCACTGAAGCTTTCTTT.

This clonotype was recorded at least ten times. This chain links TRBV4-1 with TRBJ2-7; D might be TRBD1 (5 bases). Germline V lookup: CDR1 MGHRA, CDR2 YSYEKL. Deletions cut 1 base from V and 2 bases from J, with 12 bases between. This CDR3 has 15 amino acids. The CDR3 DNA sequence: TGCGCCAGCAGCCAAGGGCAGGGTTTGCCCTACGAGCAGTACTTC. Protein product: CASSQGQGLPYEQYF.

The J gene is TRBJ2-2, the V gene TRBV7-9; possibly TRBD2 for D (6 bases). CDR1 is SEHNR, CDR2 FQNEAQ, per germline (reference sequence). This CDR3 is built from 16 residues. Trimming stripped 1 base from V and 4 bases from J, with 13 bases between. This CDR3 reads CASSLGEGGITGELFF. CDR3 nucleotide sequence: TGTGCCAGCAGCTTAGGCGAGGGCGGGATCACCGGGGAGCTGTTTTTT. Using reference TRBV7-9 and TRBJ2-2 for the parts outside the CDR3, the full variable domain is DTGVSQNPRHKITKRGQNVTFRCDPISEHNRLYWYRQTLGQGPEFLTYFQNEAQLEKSRLLSDRFSAERPKGSFSTLEIQRTEQGDSAMYLCASSLGEGGITGELFFGEGSRLTVL.

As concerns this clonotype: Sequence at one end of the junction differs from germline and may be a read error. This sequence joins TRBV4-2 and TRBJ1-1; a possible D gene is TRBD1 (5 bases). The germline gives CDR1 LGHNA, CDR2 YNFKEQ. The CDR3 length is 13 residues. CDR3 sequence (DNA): TGTGCCAGCAGCCAAGATCGGGGCACTGGAGCTTTCTTT. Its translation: CASSQDRGTGAFF.

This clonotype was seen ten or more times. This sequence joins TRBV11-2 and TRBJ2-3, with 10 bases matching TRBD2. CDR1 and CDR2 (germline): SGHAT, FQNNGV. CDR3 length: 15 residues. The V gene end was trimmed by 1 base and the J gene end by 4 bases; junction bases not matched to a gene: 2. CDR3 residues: CASSLGAGGADTQYF. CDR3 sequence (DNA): TGTGCCAGCAGCTTAGGAGCGGGGGGGGCAGATACGCAGTATTTT.

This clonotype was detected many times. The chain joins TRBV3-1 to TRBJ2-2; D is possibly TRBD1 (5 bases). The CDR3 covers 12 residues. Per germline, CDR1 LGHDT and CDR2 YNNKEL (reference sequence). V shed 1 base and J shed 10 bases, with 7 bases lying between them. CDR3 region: CASSQGQLELFF. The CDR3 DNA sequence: TGTGCCAGCAGCCAAGGACAGTTGGAGCTGTTTTTT.

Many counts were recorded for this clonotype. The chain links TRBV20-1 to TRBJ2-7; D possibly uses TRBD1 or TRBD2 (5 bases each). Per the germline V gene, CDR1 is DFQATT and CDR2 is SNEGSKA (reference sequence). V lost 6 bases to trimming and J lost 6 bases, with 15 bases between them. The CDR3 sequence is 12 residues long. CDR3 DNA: TGCAGTGCCCCGGGACCGACTGCCGAGCAGTACTTC. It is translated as CSAPGPTAEQYF.

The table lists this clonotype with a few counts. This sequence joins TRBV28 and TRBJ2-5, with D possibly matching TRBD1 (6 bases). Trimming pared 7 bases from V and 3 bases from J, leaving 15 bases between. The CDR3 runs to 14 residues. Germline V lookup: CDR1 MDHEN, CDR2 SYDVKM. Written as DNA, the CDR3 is TGTGCCAGCAAATGGATAGCAGGGGAAGAGACCCAGTACTTC. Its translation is CASKWIAGEETQYF. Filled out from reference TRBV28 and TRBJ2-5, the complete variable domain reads DVKVTQSSRYLVKRTGEKVFLECVQDMDHENMFWYRQDPGLGLRLIYFSYDVKMKEKGDIPEGYSVSREKKERFSLILESASTNQTSMYLCASKWIAGEETQYFGPGTRLLVL.

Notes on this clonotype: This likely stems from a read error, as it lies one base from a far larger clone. The CDR3 DNA sequence: TGCGCCAGCAGCGACAACTATGGCTACAACTTC. Amino acids: CASSDNYGYNF. The gene calls are TRBV5-1 and TRBJ1-2; D remains unclear. The germline gives CDR1 SGHRS, CDR2 YFSETQ. The CDR3 runs 11 residues. The complete variable domain, with remaining parts taken from reference TRBV5-1 and TRBJ1-2, reads KAGVTQTPRYLIKTRGQQVTLSCSPISGHRSVSWYQQTPGQGLQFLFEYFSETQRNKGNFPGRFSGRQFSNSRSEMNVSTLELGDSALYLCASSDNYGYNFGSGTRLTVV.

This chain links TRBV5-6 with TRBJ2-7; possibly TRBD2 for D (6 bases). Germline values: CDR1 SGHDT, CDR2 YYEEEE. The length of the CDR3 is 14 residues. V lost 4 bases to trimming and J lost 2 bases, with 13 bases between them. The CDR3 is CASSRWGVPYEQYF. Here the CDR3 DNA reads TGTGCCAGCAGCAGGTGGGGGGTCCCCTACGAGCAGTACTTC.